The present TCR beta chain was sequenced within a study of blood T cell repertoires in COVID-19. At the level of the study: From the United States, Italy and Spain came samples of acute and convalescent COVID-19. Sources were T cells, B-cell-depleted T cells, or PBMCs; the material itself was cDNA or gDNA.

Here immunoSEQ multiplex PCR was the method, and the copy in TCRdb shows in-frame clones only, minus some. The table has tens of thousands of clones, about 86% seen once. Note on this clone: One end of the junction is discordant with germline, which a read error may explain.

Material: peripheral blood. This receptor was taken from a woman aged 55-70 years with acute or convalescent COVID-19.

The CDR3 protein is CASSSGLAGGPGTGELFF. DNA for the CDR3: TGTGCTAGCAGCTCCGGACTAGCGGGAGGGCCGGGCACCGGGGAGCTGTTTTTT. The V gene is TRBV7-7, the J gene TRBJ2-2, with 15 bases lining up with TRBD2. The germline CDR1 and CDR2 sequences are SSHAT and FNYEAQ (reference sequence). The CDR3 sequence is 18 residues long.